The 32 T cell receptor beta chains below come from one sample, sequenced in a study of CD8 T cells in ankylosing spondylitis. TCRdb ran MiXCR on the 5' RACE reads and lists one entry per CDR3 protein. The sample lists around 88,000 distinct CDR3 sequences, just under 9% seen once, with just over 5% in the top ten. The material sequenced was blood, either unsorted or a sorted T cell fraction (not recorded which). The origin of the receptors is a male donor with ankylosing spondylitis or in good health (not recorded which).

This clonotype was recorded only once. Its ends do not fully match the called genes, so a read error is possible. The CDR3 DNA sequence: TGTGCCAACAGTTTATCCGGGAATGAGCAGTTCTTC. This encodes CANSLSGNEQFF. The chain links TRBV12-3 or TRBV12-4 to TRBJ2-1; D call uncertain. The CDR3 has 12 amino acids.

This clonotype was observed a handful of times. The rearrangement links TRBV7-9 to TRBJ1-5; D call uncertain. CDR1 is SEHNR, CDR2 FQNEAQ, per germline (reference sequence). The ends were cut back, 6 bases at V and 2 bases at J, with 11 bases in the middle. This CDR3 comprises 14 residues. CDR3 amino acids: CASSGISGNQPQHF. CDR3 sequence (DNA): TGTGCCAGCAGTGGGATATCCGGCAATCAGCCCCAGCATTTT.

The rearrangement links TRBV2 to TRBJ1-5, with 8 bases fitting TRBD1. The CDR3 has 15 amino acids. Germline assignment: CDR1 SNHLY and CDR2 FYNNEI. V was pared by 5 bases and J by 6 bases, with 9 bases of the junction left unmatched. The DNA of the CDR3 is TGTGCCAGCAGTTCAACAGGGGGTATTGGTCAGCCCCAGCATTTT. This gives the protein CASSSTGGIGQPQHF.

This clonotype was seen more than once but under ten times. The CDR3 coding sequence is TGTGCCAGTTGGACTTCCACGGGCACAGATACGCAGTATTTT. Its protein is CASWTSTGTDTQYF. This chain links TRBV12-3 or TRBV12-4 with TRBJ2-3, with D possibly TRBD2 on 5 matching bases. The CDR3 is 14 amino acids. The V end was cut by 9 bases, the J end by 1 base, with 14 bases between.

The sample holds many counts of this clonotype. The V gene is TRBV29-1, the J gene TRBJ2-1; weak D call: TRBD1 (5 bases). V was cut by 7 bases and J by 4 bases, with 11 bases left in between. Germline V gives CDR1 SQVTM, CDR2 ANQGSEA. The CDR3 runs 12 residues. The CDR3 sequence is CSAYDRYNEQFF. Here the CDR3 DNA reads TGCAGCGCCTACGACAGATACAATGAGCAGTTCTTC.

This clonotype was found many times. The chain has TRBV27 and TRBJ2-3; D is unresolved. The V gene lost 0 bases and the J gene lost 1 base, with 14 bases spanning the gap. The germline CDR1 and CDR2 sequences are MNHEY and SMNVEV (reference sequence). The CDR3 runs 17 residues. CDR3 nucleotides: TGTGCCAGCAGTTTATCGGGATTATTCTTTGGCACAGATACGCAGTATTTT. Translating it yields CASSLSGLFFGTDTQYF.

This chain uses TRBV7-8 with TRBJ2-1; D is undetermined. Germline CDR1 SGHVS, CDR2 FQNEAQ. The V end lost 1 base, the J end lost 0 bases, and 7 bases lay between the germline ends. This CDR3 is 15 amino acids long. The CDR3 nucleotides are TGTGCCAGCAGCTTAGTACCCGGCTCCTACAATGAGCAGTTCTTC. Translated: CASSLVPGSYNEQFF.

This clonotype was observed many times. This chain joins TRBV5-1 and TRBJ2-5, with 10 positions matching TRBD2. Germline V gene data show CDR1 as SGHRS and CDR2 as YFSETQ. V gave up 4 bases and J gave up 4 bases; unmatched junction bases: 10. This CDR3 contains 16 residues. As DNA, the CDR3 is TGCGCCAGCAGCCTGGCAAGCGGGGGGGCCGGAGAGACCCAGTACTTC. Translating gives CASSLASGGAGETQYF. Drawing the rest from reference TRBV5-1 and TRBJ2-5, the complete variable domain is KAGVTQTPRYLIKTRGQQVTLSCSPISGHRSVSWYQQTPGQGLQFLFEYFSETQRNKGNFPGRFSGRQFSNSRSEMNVSTLELGDSALYLCASSLASGGAGETQYFGPGTRLLVL.

This clonotype was recorded many times. This chain connects TRBV10-3 to TRBJ1-6, with 7 bases identical to TRBD1. Per the germline V gene, CDR1 is ENHRY and CDR2 is SYGVKD. Germline trimming cut 7 bases from V and 10 bases from J; bases unmatched to any gene: 10. CDR3 length: 14 residues. In nucleotides, the CDR3 is TGTGCCATCAAGGGGACAGTCGGGGGCTCACCCCTCCACTTT. Translation: CAIKGTVGGSPLHF.

The chain couples TRBV6-1 to TRBJ2-5, with TRBD2 matching 7 bases. This CDR3 has 14 residues. The ends lost 6 bases at V and 0 bases at J; junction bases unmatched: 4. CDR1 is MNHNS, CDR2 SASEGT, per germline. The CDR3: CASRTGGYQETQYF. CDR3 bases: TGTGCCAGCAGGACGGGGGGATACCAAGAGACCCAGTACTTC.

In this sample, this clonotype turned up many times. V usage is TRBV5-6 and J usage is TRBJ1-2; unclear D gene. CDR1 is SGHDT, CDR2 YYEEEE, per germline. Trimming shortened V by 4 bases and J by 3 bases, and 13 bases separated the two germline ends. The CDR3 has 14 residues. In nucleotides, the CDR3 is TGTGCCAGCAGCCCCTGGCCAGGTGACTATGGCTACACCTTC. It translates to CASSPWPGDYGYTF.

The V call is TRBV20-1, the J call TRBJ2-7; no definite D call. This CDR3 region has 12 residues. Germline V gene data show CDR1 as DFQATT and CDR2 as SNEGSKA (reference sequence). V lost 5 bases to trimming and J lost 0 bases, with 8 bases between them. This chain's CDR3 is CSALKSSYEQYF. CDR3 DNA: TGCAGTGCTTTAAAGAGCTCCTACGAGCAGTACTTC.

A note on this clonotype: At one of its ends the junction is not consistent with the germline gene, which may arise from a read error. The J gene is TRBJ1-2, the V gene TRBV20-1; TRBD1 matches 7 bases. The CDR3 is 18 residues long. Germline loops: CDR1 DFQATT, CDR2 SNEGSKA (reference sequence). The CDR3 DNA is TGCTGTGCTAGAGACTATTTCTTGGGGACAGAGGGGACTTATGGCTACACCTTC. Translated: CCARDYFLGTEGTYGYTF.

The chain uses TRBV3-1 and TRBJ2-5; 9 nucleotides match TRBD1. The CDR3 loop spans 16 amino acids. Germline V gives CDR1 LGHDT, CDR2 YNNKEL (reference sequence). V trimming: 2 bases; J trimming: 5 bases; junction bases outside the gene matches: 9. The CDR3 loop is CASSQLQGASWETQYF. The CDR3 DNA reads TGTGCCAGCAGCCAATTACAGGGGGCGAGTTGGGAGACCCAGTACTTC.

This clonotype occurred many times. The chain couples TRBV2 to TRBJ2-2; 8 nucleotides line up with TRBD1. V lost 7 bases to trimming and J lost 0 bases; unmatched junction nucleotides: 1. The CDR3 extends over 14 amino acids. Per the germline V gene, CDR1 is SNHLY and CDR2 is FYNNEI. This CDR3 is CASKGQANTGELFF. The CDR3 region has the DNA TGTGCCAGCAAGGGACAGGCGAACACCGGGGAGCTGTTTTTT.

This clonotype was picked up many times. The gene calls are TRBV6-1 and TRBJ2-3; 8 nucleotides line up with TRBD1. The CDR3 has 16 residues. The junction had 9 bases not matched to a gene; V was cut back by 6 bases and J by 1 base. CDR1 and CDR2 (germline): MNHNS, SASEGT. The CDR3 here is CASSDKQGVGTDTQYF. The CDR3 region has the DNA TGTGCCAGCAGCGACAAACAGGGGGTCGGCACAGATACGCAGTATTTT.

J is TRBJ2-7 and V is TRBV4-2; possibly TRBD2 for D (6 bases). The V gene's germline CDR1 is LGHNA and CDR2 YNFKEQ. The CDR3 is 17 residues long. Trimming took 0 bases from V and 2 from J, leaving 17 bases between them. The CDR3, as DNA: TGTGCCAGCAGCCAAGATCAAGGGACGGGGGAGACCTACGAGCAGTACTTC. Residues: CASSQDQGTGETYEQYF.

The gene calls are TRBV15 and TRBJ2-5, with TRBD2 matching over 7 bases. Looked up from germline, CDR1 is LNHNV and CDR2 is YYDKDF (reference sequence). With 1 base clipped from V and 1 base from J, the junction kept 18 bases outside the gene matches. The CDR3 has 20 amino acids. The CDR3 region is CATSRVSSLVGGGTQETQYF. In DNA form, the CDR3 reads TGTGCCACCAGCAGAGTCTCCTCACTCGTCGGCGGGGGTACCCAAGAGACCCAGTACTTC. The whole variable domain, remainder taken from reference TRBV15 and TRBJ2-5, is DAMVIQNPRYQVTQFGKPVTLSCSQTLNHNVMYWYQQKSSQAPKLLFHYYDKDFNNEADTPDNFQSRRPNTSFCFLDIRSPGLGDTAMYLCATSRVSSLVGGGTQETQYFGPGTRLLVL.

This rearrangement joins TRBV24-1 to TRBJ1-5; 7 bases match TRBD1. Unmatched junction bases numbered 6, after V lost 4 bases and J lost 7 bases. CDR3 size: 14 residues. Germline assignment: CDR1 KGHDR and CDR2 SFDVKD. The CDR3 here is CATSEDRVGQPQHF. The CDR3, as DNA: TGTGCCACCAGTGAAGACAGGGTTGGCCAGCCCCAGCATTTT.

This clonotype was seen at least ten times. The chain employs TRBV5-1 and TRBJ1-2; 9 bases line up with TRBD1. CDR3 length: 16 amino acids. With 4 bases clipped from V and 0 bases from J, the junction kept 7 bases outside the gene matches. The germline V gene has CDR1 SGHRS and CDR2 YFSETQ. The DNA for the CDR3 is TGCGCCAGCAGCGCCGGACAGGGGAGGACTAACTATGGCTACACCTTC. Translated, it gives CASSAGQGRTNYGYTF.

This sequence joins TRBV12-3 or TRBV12-4 and TRBJ2-5, with 7 bases lining up with TRBD1. CDR3 length equals 15 residues. Germline trimming cut 1 base from V and 5 bases from J; bases unmatched to any gene: 7. CDR3 in amino acids: CASSLVGGVGETQYF. The DNA of the CDR3 is TGTGCCAGCAGTTTAGTAGGGGGCGTCGGGGAGACCCAGTACTTC.

This clonotype was recorded many times. The chain has TRBV15 and TRBJ2-1; D is possibly TRBD2 (5 bases). The CDR3 is made up of 22 amino acids. CDR1 is LNHNV, CDR2 YYDKDF, per germline (reference sequence). Between the trimmed V and J ends, which lost 0 bases and 2 bases, there was a span of 29 bases. CDR3 sequence (DNA): TGTGCCACCAGCAGAGATTTGGTGAGTGGAGGCAGGCCCCGACAACCCTACAATGAGCAGTTCTTC. The encoded protein is CATSRDLVSGGRPRQPYNEQFF.

This clonotype is categorized as medium-sized. The rearrangement uses TRBV5-1 and TRBJ1-1, with 8 bases fitting TRBD1. The germline gives CDR1 SGHRS, CDR2 YFSETQ. Trimming at V came to 4 bases and at J to 4 bases, leaving 6 bases not matched to a gene. This CDR3 has 14 residues. CDR3 bases: TGCGCCAGCAGCACGGACAGGGTGGGCACTGAAGCTTTCTTT. Its translation is CASSTDRVGTEAFF.

This clonotype was seen at least ten times. J is TRBJ2-7 and V is TRBV28; D unclear. Germline V gene sequence: CDR1 MDHEN, CDR2 SYDVKM. The CDR3 consists of 14 residues. The V gene lost 2 bases and the J gene lost 7 bases, with 15 bases spanning the gap. The CDR3 DNA follows: TGTGCCAGCAGTTTAGAGCCAGGTTCGTGGGAGCAGTACTTC. This encodes CASSLEPGSWEQYF.

The chain uses TRBV7-2 and TRBJ2-7; TRBD2 agrees at 7 bases. J lost 3 bases, V lost 5 bases, and 10 bases had no gene match. Germline V gene lookup returns CDR1 SGHTA and CDR2 FQGNSA. The CDR3 runs to 15 residues. The CDR3 DNA sequence: TGTGCCAGCAGCCAACGGGAGGCAGTCTACTACGAGCAGTACTTC. It is translated as CASSQREAVYYEQYF.

This clonotype appeared many times. The V and J genes are TRBV7-2 and TRBJ2-2; possible D gene TRBD2, 6 bases. Trimming removed 3 bases from V and 6 bases from J, with 17 bases in between. This CDR3 region has 16 residues. In germline, CDR1 is SGHTA, CDR2 FQGNSA. This chain's CDR3 is CASSFAAGEVAGELFF. The CDR3 coding sequence is TGTGCCAGCAGCTTTGCTGCCGGGGAGGTTGCCGGGGAGCTGTTTTTT.

This clonotype occurred many times. The chain recombines TRBV5-1 with TRBJ2-3; 9 nucleotides match TRBD2. The V gene's germline CDR1 is SGHRS and CDR2 YFSETQ. The CDR3 covers 16 residues. The V and J ends lost 3 bases and 1 base, in that order; junction bases with no gene match: 6. CDR3 residues: CASSSYRTSGTDTQYF. Here the CDR3 DNA reads TGCGCCAGCAGCTCCTATCGGACTAGCGGCACAGATACGCAGTATTTT.

This clonotype was observed many times. This chain joins TRBV5-1 and TRBJ2-3, with TRBD2 identical over 11 bases. The junction had 19 bases not matched to a gene; V was cut back by 0 bases and J by 4 bases. Germline values: CDR1 SGHRS, CDR2 YFSETQ. The CDR3 covers 21 residues. CDR3 amino acids: CASSLARTLAGGPGFPDTQYF. The CDR3 DNA sequence: TGCGCCAGCAGCTTGGCCCGCACCCTAGCGGGGGGACCCGGTTTTCCAGATACGCAGTATTTT.

This clonotype was counted ten times or more. The V gene is TRBV12-3 or TRBV12-4, the J gene TRBJ1-2; maybe TRBD1 (6 bases). The V end was cut by 4 bases, the J end by 0 bases, with 15 bases between. The CDR3 totals 16 residues. The CDR3 spells CASSSFGTPANYGYTF. The CDR3, as DNA: TGTGCCAGCAGTTCATTCGGGACACCCGCTAACTATGGCTACACCTTC.

This clonotype has a count of ten or more. The chain carries TRBV5-1 and TRBJ2-1, with 10 nucleotides matching TRBD2. CDR1 and CDR2 from the germline V gene are SGHRS and YFSETQ. V lost 3 bases and J lost 3; bases outside the gene matches: 12. This CDR3 has 18 amino acids. The CDR3 DNA sequence: TGCGCCAGCAGCTCACCGACCCTTAGCGGGGGGCGCTACAATGAGCAGTTCTTC. As protein: CASSSPTLSGGRYNEQFF.

On this clonotype: Since a much larger clone is just one base distant, this may be a read error. This chain uses TRBV15 with TRBJ2-1; a possible D gene is TRBD2 (5 bases). V lost 5 bases to trimming and J lost 5 bases, with 13 bases between them. Germline V gene lookup returns CDR1 LNHNV and CDR2 YYDKDF (reference sequence). The CDR3 covers 14 residues. CDR3 bases: TGTGCCACCAGCCCCCTGGGAGTTAACAATGAGCAGTTCTTC. Protein sequence: CATSPLGVNNEQFF.

This clonotype was observed at least ten times. The V gene is TRBV5-1, the J gene TRBJ2-3, with D possibly matching TRBD1 (6 bases). The CDR3 has 15 amino acids. The germline V gene encodes CDR1 SGHRS and CDR2 YFSETQ. Trimming removed 5 bases at V and 1 base at J, with 14 bases between. Written as DNA, the CDR3 is TGCGCCAGCAGTCTGGAGACAGGACGCACAGATACGCAGTATTTT. It translates to CASSLETGRTDTQYF.